The entry that follows covers one T cell receptor (beta chain) sequence. The antigen is not known. This sample stems from a study of cytomegalovirus exposure and HLA in healthy donors. Study-wide findings and caveats: Researchers reported in a later analysis that a missense DCLRE1C variant was tied to TCR beta V- and J-gene trimming.

The PCR had 60 Vbeta and 13 Jbeta primers. Clones were read by immunoSEQ multiplex PCR, and TCRdb kept only the in-frame ones, dropping some. Here the sample spans 90,000 to 120,000 clones, about four fifths being singletons. CDR3 length: 14 amino acids. V was cut by 6 bases and J by 0 bases, with 11 bases left in between. Germline V gene data show CDR1 as LNHDA and CDR2 as SQIVND (reference sequence). Sequenced sample: PBMCs. The sequence derives from a man younger than 45 in good health and CMV-seropositive. The V gene is TRBV19, the J gene TRBJ2-5; D gene uncertain. The DNA for the CDR3 is TGTGCCAGTAGCGGTTTAAGAGACCAAGAGACCCAGTACTTC. Its translation is CASSGLRDQETQYF.